This T cell receptor (beta chain) comes out of a study of blood T cells in healthy people across ages (dated by TCRdb to between 2015 and 2016). Turning to the overall study: In model experiments, roughly one uniquely barcoded TCR beta cDNA molecule per two T cells was captured by template switching. The study measured age-related changes in TCR beta repertoire diversity using deep sequencing normalized with unique cDNA molecular identifiers. The donors were divided into four age groups: young (average approximately 17 years), middle-aged (about 39), aged (approximately 64) and long-lived (about 84). Using the same blood draw, the study looked at two additional independent replicas of 1 million unique cDNA reads for two donors, one aged 18 to 30 and the other aged 80 or older.

The donors were around 39 Caucasian individuals from Russia, aged 6 to 90 years, who were systemically healthy. Ten milliliters of peripheral blood were drawn from each donor into EDTA-treated Vacutainer tubes. Ficoll-Paque density-gradient centrifugation was used to isolate PBMCs, with at least 6.5 million per sample. Trizol reagent was used to extract total RNA from the PBMCs, yielding at least 6 micrograms per sample. The percentages of naive CD45RAhigh/CD27high T cells were determined by flow cytometry on a PBMC aliquot from every donor. Here is what the overall study found, with its caveats: Observed TCR beta diversity correlated strongly with the percentage of naive T cells measured by flow cytometry. Observed TCR beta diversity per million T cells fell roughly linearly with age, and a significant reduction was already apparent by age about 36. Conclusive comparison of naive and antigen-experienced compartments was prevented by the profiling of bulk unsorted PBMCs. Because the CMV infection status of the donors was unknown, age-related changes in expanded clonotypes may potentially have been confounded. Estimates of total diversity based on one million sequenced T cells were considered lower bounds and underestimates. Compared with the aged group, the long-lived group had more naive CD4+ T cells, fewer expanded clones and increased TCR diversity, a pattern suggesting age selection.

To prepare the library, 5' RACE was applied. Sequencing used an Illumina HiSeq 2500. A second roughly 7 to 11 cycle PCR used a sample-barcoded 5' primer and a J-beta primer mix. Each TCR beta cDNA molecule received a unique molecular identifier from a template-switch 5' adaptor carrying 12 random nucleotides. At least 2.5 million CDR3-containing paired-end reads were obtained from each sample. The Mint cDNA synthesis kit, primed by a TRBC-specific oligonucleotide, was used to synthesize first-strand cDNA from all RNA. Following uracil-DNA glycosylase treatment, a first 18-cycle PCR with universal primers M1SS and BC2_uni_R was performed on all cDNA. Per the source publication's procedure: For normalization, 1 million high-quality reads, each with a distinct molecular identifier, were randomly selected from each sample. Reads with shared molecular identifiers were discarded instead of being binned into consensus sequences. MiTCR, run with a Q25 quality threshold and the strictest error-elimination algorithm, handled CDR3 identification, clonotype clustering and error correction. Lower-bound total TCR beta diversity was estimated with a nonparametric unseen species model using Euler transformation. TCRdb reprocessed the public reads (quality trimming at Q25 with fastp, clone calling with MiXCR) and kept in-frame beta chains. Identical CDR3 proteins give one entry, which carries the most common genes and DNA. The V and J calls follow TCRdb's processing rather than the paper's. The sample profile shows more than 1,000,000 distinct CDR3 sequences; around 27% of them were found once. The ten largest clones capture approximately 0.75% of the sample.

Its CDR3 holds 13 amino acids, cysteine through phenylalanine. Kept here is only the CDR3 DNA, which spans 39 bases and is read in frame from base 1. The germline V gene encodes CDR1 SGHRS and CDR2 YFSETQ. This clonotype was detected only a few times. It lacks a known antigen. Possible read error: a much larger clone is one base away. The sample also formed part of further work on T cells of mothers and their children. That second publication adds: Nine systemically healthy Caucasian individuals served as donors, namely three mothers together with their six children. cDNA synthesis consumed the entire amount of extracted RNA, loaded at 1.5 ug RNA in each 15 ul reaction. In the second PCR, the M1S primer added sample barcodes and 2-4 random nucleotides. More than 8 million TCR beta CDR3 reads were obtained from each mother, and 2.5 million to 3.5 million reads were obtained from each child. TCR recombination output is similarly shaped by thymic selection in related and unrelated pairs, with a minor effect exerted by inherited differences. Normalized repertoire overlap in related mother-child pairs was always slightly higher than in unrelated mother-child pairs, but the difference was never significant. No persistent microchimeric T cell clones were found, with a detection sensitivity of roughly 99 clones per million clonotypes. The study used deep NGS to compare TCR beta repertoires of mothers and children, seeking features distinguishing related mother-child pairs from unrelated individuals. Mothers averaged about 37 +/- 4 years of age and children averaged around 11 +/- 4 years. After adapter ligation with NEBNext reagents, the libraries were sequenced on Illumina HiSeq 2000 with 100+100 nt paired-end reads. To prevent cross-contamination, the mother and child libraries were prepared a month apart and were sequenced in separate runs. For each donor, between about 500,000 and 2,200,000 distinct TCR beta clonotypes were identified. Naive TCR beta clonotypes were estimated from low-frequency clonotypes matched to each donor's FACS-determined naive share, without sorting.

This chain is built from TRBV5-1 and TRBJ2-2; possibly the D gene is TRBD1, per 6 matching bases. Sample: blood. The receptor's source is a girl aged 2 to 10 in good health. The CDR3 region: CASREEGVGEPFF. Read as DNA, the sequence is TGCGCCAGCAGAGAAGAGGGGGTCGGGGAGCCGTTTTTT.